This T cell receptor beta chain was recorded in a study of T cells in Graves' hyperthyroidism and ophthalmopathy. Study findings and constraints: Blood shared most expanded thyroid clonotypes above 0.001. The model's output predicted ophthalmopathy at a median of about 6.5 months prior to onset.

Germline-derived CDR1 and CDR2 are DFQATT and SNEGSKA (reference sequence). The CDR3 sequence is 14 residues long. The V gene lost 3 bases and the J gene lost 0 bases, with 11 bases spanning the gap. Researchers took RNA transcripts and amplified the TCR beta CDR3 regions from them. In the first-round RT-PCR of the TCR CDR3, the HTBI primer set was used. Each CDR3 protein gets one entry after TCRdb re-called the multiplex PCR reads with MiXCR. The profile shows about 570,000 distinct CDR3 sequences, around 42% of them singletons. Comments on this clonotype: Its specificity is unknown.

V gene TRBV20-1 combines with J gene TRBJ1-2, with D maybe TRBD1 (5 bases). The receptor was derived from an adult woman with Graves' disease, either hyperthyroidism or ophthalmopathy (not recorded which). Sequencing was carried out using peripheral blood or thyroid tissue (not recorded which). The CDR3 DNA reads TGCAGTGCTAGTGGGACTGAGTCTAACTATGGCTACACCTTC. Its protein is CSASGTESNYGYTF.